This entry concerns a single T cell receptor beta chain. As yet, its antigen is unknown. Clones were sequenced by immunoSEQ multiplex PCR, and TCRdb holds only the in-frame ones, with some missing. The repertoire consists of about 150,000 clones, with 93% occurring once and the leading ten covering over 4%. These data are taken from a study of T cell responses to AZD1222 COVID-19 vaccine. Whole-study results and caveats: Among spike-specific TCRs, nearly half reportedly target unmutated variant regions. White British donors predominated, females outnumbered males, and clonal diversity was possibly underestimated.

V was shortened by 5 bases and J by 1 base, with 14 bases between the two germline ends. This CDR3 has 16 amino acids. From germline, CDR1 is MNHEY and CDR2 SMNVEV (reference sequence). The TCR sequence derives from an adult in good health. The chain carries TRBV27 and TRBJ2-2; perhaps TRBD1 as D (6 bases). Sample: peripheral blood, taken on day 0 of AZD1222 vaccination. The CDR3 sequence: CASSLRRDMNTGELFF. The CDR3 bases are TGTGCCAGCAGTCTACGCCGGGACATGAACACCGGGGAGCTGTTTTTT.